Listed below are T cell receptor beta chains from one sample, sequenced in a study of blood T cell repertoires in COVID-19. Libraries were prepared by immunoSEQ multiplex PCR; TCRdb keeps only in-frame clonotypes and omits some of them. The sample holds fewer than 250,000 clones, approximately 85% seen once. Sequenced input: peripheral blood. Receptors originate from a woman between 70 and 85 years old with acute or convalescent COVID-19. CDR3s include the opening cysteine and the closing phenylalanine or tryptophan. The D gene is left open where the match is weak. Not every row has a clone size; where given, it reads once, few, many or a size class.

j_call: TRBJ1-4
d_call: -
clone_size: -
v_call: TRBV24-1
cdr3_aa: CATSDLAHREDEKLFF
cdr3_nt: TGTGCCACCAGTGATTTGGCCCACAGGGAAGACGAAAAATTGTTTTTT

j_call: TRBJ2-2
d_call: TRBD1
clone_size: -
v_call: TRBV2
cdr3_aa: CASSQGAANTGELFF
cdr3_nt: TGTGCCAGCAGTCAGGGGGCCGCGAACACCGGGGAGCTGTTTTTT

j_call: TRBJ2-4
d_call: -
clone_size: -
v_call: TRBV5-1
cdr3_aa: CASSLEVGDIQYF
cdr3_nt: TGCGCCAGCAGCTTGGAAGTAGGGGACATTCAGTACTTC

j_call: TRBJ1-2
d_call: -
clone_size: -
v_call: TRBV6-5
cdr3_aa: CASSPNSGGVYGYTF
cdr3_nt: TGTGCCAGCAGTCCGAACTCAGGAGGAGTTTATGGCTACACCTTC

j_call: TRBJ1-5
d_call: -
clone_size: -
v_call: TRBV28
cdr3_aa: CASNQGGSNQPQHF
cdr3_nt: TGTGCCAGCAACCAGGGTGGGAGCAATCAGCCCCAGCATTTT

j_call: TRBJ1-4
d_call: -
clone_size: -
v_call: TRBV11-2
cdr3_aa: CASSLILREKLFF
cdr3_nt: TGTGCCAGCAGCTTAATTTTGAGAGAAAAACTGTTTTTT

j_call: TRBJ1-1
d_call: -
clone_size: -
v_call: TRBV14
cdr3_aa: CASSKGEAFF
cdr3_nt: TGTGCCAGCAGCAAGGGGGAAGCTTTCTTT

j_call: TRBJ1-1
d_call: TRBD1
clone_size: -
v_call: TRBV28
cdr3_aa: CASSFLGTGGTEAFF
cdr3_nt: TGTGCCAGCAGTTTCCTCGGGACAGGGGGCACTGAAGCTTTCTTT

j_call: TRBJ1-1
d_call: -
clone_size: -
v_call: TRBV7-9
cdr3_aa: CASSPVGGGDNTEAFF
cdr3_nt: TGTGCCAGCAGCCCTGTGGGCGGAGGAGATAACACTGAAGCTTTCTTT

j_call: TRBJ2-3
d_call: -
clone_size: many
v_call: TRBV28
cdr3_aa: CASSQITGPERGIGDTQYF
cdr3_nt: TGTGCCAGCAGCCAAATCACGGGCCCAGAGAGGGGGATAGGGGATACGCAGTATTTT

j_call: TRBJ2-2
d_call: -
clone_size: -
v_call: TRBV28
cdr3_aa: CASESGNTGELFF
cdr3_nt: TGTGCCAGCGAATCGGGAAACACCGGGGAGCTGTTTTTT

j_call: TRBJ1-5
d_call: -
clone_size: -
v_call: TRBV30
cdr3_aa: CAWSTGDNQPQHF
cdr3_nt: TGTGCCTGGAGTACAGGAGACAATCAGCCCCAGCATTTT

j_call: TRBJ2-1
d_call: TRBD1
clone_size: many
v_call: TRBV2
cdr3_aa: CASTKSTGGVDNEQFF
cdr3_nt: TGTGCCAGCACTAAGTCGACAGGGGGCGTCGATAATGAGCAGTTCTTC

j_call: TRBJ1-3
d_call: -
clone_size: few
v_call: TRBV5-4
cdr3_aa: CASRTASGNTIYF
cdr3_nt: TGTGCCAGCAGAACTGCCTCTGGAAACACCATATATTTT

j_call: TRBJ2-5
d_call: TRBD2
clone_size: -
v_call: TRBV29-1
cdr3_aa: CSVSGTSGNQETQYF
cdr3_nt: TGCAGCGTTTCGGGGACTAGCGGGAACCAAGAGACCCAGTACTTC

j_call: TRBJ1-5
d_call: TRBD1
clone_size: -
v_call: TRBV30
cdr3_aa: CAWSSKDRFHQPQHF
cdr3_nt: TGTGCCTGGAGTTCCAAGGACAGGTTTCATCAGCCCCAGCATTTT

j_call: TRBJ2-1
d_call: -
clone_size: -
v_call: TRBV4-3
cdr3_aa: CASSLQGAYNEQFF
cdr3_nt: TGCGCCAGCAGCCTACAGGGCGCCTACAATGAGCAGTTCTTC

j_call: TRBJ1-4
d_call: TRBD1
clone_size: once
v_call: TRBV5-1
cdr3_aa: CASSVGQGAEKLFF
cdr3_nt: TGCGCCAGCAGCGTAGGACAGGGGGCTGAAAAACTGTTTTTT

j_call: TRBJ2-7
d_call: -
clone_size: -
v_call: TRBV6-2/TRBV6-3
cdr3_aa: CASSYSRATYEQYF
cdr3_nt: TGTGCCAGCAGTTACTCGCGGGCAACCTACGAGCAGTACTTC

j_call: TRBJ2-7
d_call: TRBD1
clone_size: -
v_call: TRBV13
cdr3_aa: CASSYRLGQGIYEQYF
cdr3_nt: TGTGCCAGCAGCTATAGACTGGGACAGGGGATCTACGAGCAGTACTTC

j_call: TRBJ2-7
d_call: -
clone_size: -
v_call: TRBV6-5
cdr3_aa: CASSRLNYEQYF
cdr3_nt: TGTGCCAGCAGCCGACTGAACTACGAGCAGTACTTC

j_call: TRBJ1-5
d_call: -
clone_size: -
v_call: TRBV12-3/TRBV12-4
cdr3_aa: CASSLSSQPQHF
cdr3_nt: TGTGCCAGCAGTTTGAGTTCTCAGCCCCAGCATTTT

j_call: TRBJ2-7
d_call: -
clone_size: -
v_call: TRBV6-5
cdr3_aa: CASSRQGFYEQYF
cdr3_nt: TGTGCCAGCAGTAGGCAGGGGTTCTACGAGCAGTACTTC

j_call: TRBJ1-1
d_call: TRBD1
clone_size: -
v_call: TRBV19
cdr3_aa: CASSEGTGVGEAFF
cdr3_nt: TGTGCCAGTAGCGAAGGTACAGGGGTAGGTGAAGCTTTCTTT

j_call: TRBJ2-1
d_call: TRBD1
clone_size: -
v_call: TRBV7-9
cdr3_aa: CASSLGTGDEQFF
cdr3_nt: TGTGCCAGCAGCTTGGGGACAGGTGATGAGCAGTTCTTC

j_call: TRBJ2-1
d_call: TRBD2
clone_size: -
v_call: TRBV3-1/TRBV3-2
cdr3_aa: CASSRTRRSSYNEQFF
cdr3_nt: TGTGCCAGCAGCCGGACTAGAAGGAGCTCCTACAATGAGCAGTTCTTC

j_call: TRBJ1-2
d_call: TRBD1
clone_size: once
v_call: TRBV27
cdr3_aa: CASSLGKDRGLTYGYTF
cdr3_nt: TGTGCCAGCAGCTTGGGGAAAGACAGGGGGCTAACCTATGGCTACACCTTC

j_call: TRBJ2-7
d_call: -
clone_size: -
v_call: TRBV21-1
cdr3_aa: CASSKGAGGDYEQYF
cdr3_nt: TGTGCCAGCAGCAAAGGGGCCGGGGGGGACTACGAGCAGTACTTC

j_call: TRBJ2-5
d_call: -
clone_size: -
v_call: TRBV24-1
cdr3_aa: CATSAGGFQETQYF
cdr3_nt: TGTGCCACCAGTGCTGGGGGCTTCCAAGAGACCCAGTACTTC

j_call: TRBJ1-1
d_call: TRBD1
clone_size: -
v_call: TRBV19
cdr3_aa: CASRQTGTNTEAFF
cdr3_nt: TGTGCCAGTAGGCAGACAGGGACGAACACTGAAGCTTTCTTT

j_call: TRBJ2-3
d_call: TRBD2
clone_size: -
v_call: TRBV10-3
cdr3_aa: CAISGTSGGTDTQYF
cdr3_nt: TGTGCCATCAGTGGGACTAGCGGGGGGACAGATACGCAGTATTTT

j_call: TRBJ2-5
d_call: -
clone_size: once
v_call: TRBV4-2
cdr3_aa: CASSQGDGGRETQYF
cdr3_nt: TGTGCCAGCAGCCAAGGAGACGGGGGGCGTGAGACCCAGTACTTC

j_call: TRBJ2-5
d_call: -
clone_size: -
v_call: TRBV4-2
cdr3_aa: CASSQTTGEETQYF
cdr3_nt: TGTGCCAGCAGCCAGACGACAGGAGAGGAGACCCAGTACTTC

j_call: TRBJ2-1
d_call: TRBD2
clone_size: -
v_call: TRBV18
cdr3_aa: CASSPAGRVPYNEQFF
cdr3_nt: TGTGCCAGCTCACCAGCAGGGAGGGTCCCTTACAATGAGCAGTTCTTC

j_call: TRBJ1-1
d_call: -
clone_size: once
v_call: TRBV6-1
cdr3_aa: CASSAATGLRNTEAFF
cdr3_nt: TGTGCCAGCAGTGCCGCGACAGGTTTACGGAACACTGAAGCTTTCTTT

j_call: TRBJ1-3
d_call: -
clone_size: -
v_call: TRBV7-2
cdr3_aa: CASSPPWQGSGNTIYF
cdr3_nt: TGTGCCAGCAGCCCACCTTGGCAGGGCTCTGGAAACACCATATATTTT

j_call: TRBJ1-6
d_call: -
clone_size: -
v_call: TRBV19
cdr3_aa: CASSIGSRNNSPLHF
cdr3_nt: TGTGCCAGTAGTATAGGATCCAGGAATAATTCACCCCTCCACTTT

j_call: TRBJ1-1
d_call: TRBD1
clone_size: -
v_call: TRBV6-5
cdr3_aa: CASSLITGGGTEAFF
cdr3_nt: TGTGCCAGCAGTTTGATAACAGGGGGAGGCACTGAAGCTTTCTTT

j_call: TRBJ1-2
d_call: -
clone_size: -
v_call: TRBV6-4
cdr3_aa: CASSNGGPSGYTF
cdr3_nt: TGTGCCAGCAGCAACGGGGGTCCTTCTGGCTACACCTTC

j_call: TRBJ1-5
d_call: TRBD1
clone_size: few
v_call: TRBV30
cdr3_aa: CAGWGQFNQPQHF
cdr3_nt: TGTGCCGGATGGGGACAGTTCAATCAGCCCCAGCATTTT

j_call: TRBJ2-2
d_call: -
clone_size: -
v_call: TRBV10-2
cdr3_aa: CASSERGNTGELFF
cdr3_nt: TGCGCCAGCAGTGAGAGGGGGAACACCGGGGAGCTGTTTTTT

j_call: TRBJ2-3
d_call: -
clone_size: -
v_call: TRBV18
cdr3_aa: CASSFWNGRLGTDTQYF
cdr3_nt: TGTGCCAGCTCATTCTGGAACGGGAGATTGGGCACAGATACGCAGTATTTT

j_call: TRBJ1-5
d_call: TRBD1
clone_size: -
v_call: TRBV24-1
cdr3_aa: CATSDRQTRGHQPQHF
cdr3_nt: TGTGCCACCAGTGACAGACAAACAAGGGGGCATCAGCCCCAGCATTTT

j_call: TRBJ1-6
d_call: TRBD1
clone_size: few
v_call: TRBV5-6
cdr3_aa: CASSPDRDNSPLHF
cdr3_nt: TGTGCCAGCAGTCCGGACAGGGATAATTCACCCCTCCACTTT